What follows describes a single T cell receptor beta chain. This clone was detected a few times. What this receptor recognizes is not known. No much larger clone exists at a distance of one base, and base qualities are not known. From cysteine to phenylalanine, the CDR3 is 15 amino acids long. This entry keeps only the CDR3 DNA: 45 bases, framed from base 1. V is cut by 1 base and J by 5 bases, and the space between the germline ends is 14 bases. The germline V gene specifies MNHNS as CDR1 and SASEGT as CDR2. This specimen belongs to a study of Ad26.COV2.S vaccination and SARS-CoV-2 variants (dated by TCRdb to the early 2020s). In terms of the full investigation: Donors in the vaccine arm were drawn from COV1001, a multicentre, randomized, double-blind, placebo-controlled phase I-IIa trial testing Ad26.COV2.S in healthy adults. Dosing of Ad26.COV2.S was intramuscular, at either 5x10^10 or 1x10^11 viral particles, delivered as one shot or as two shots spaced 56 days apart. Sequencing of the TCRbeta repertoire served to evaluate the specificity and breadth of SARS-CoV-2-reactive T cell receptors following Ad26.COV2.S vaccination. A total of 32 samples were included in the TCR-sequenced set, comprising roughly 20 Ad26.COV2.S vaccine recipients, 5 placebo recipients and 8 SARS-CoV-2 convalescent individuals. Participants in the trial were split at random into five groups of five each, receiving low-dose or high-dose Ad26.COV2.S once or twice, or else placebo on both occasions. Investigators did not know the trial group allocation while performing experiments and assessing outcomes. What the research found in general, with its limitations: The authors noted that the TCR breadth and depth analyses may have underestimated total T cell responses. Higher spike-specific TCR breadth was observed in Ad26.COV2.S recipients than in placebo recipients (P = 0.0014). The study was not powered to compare responses between vaccine doses or regimens. Substantial breadth of spike-specific CD8+ and CD4+ T cell responses was reported after vaccination. Comparable non-spike TCR breadth was observed between vaccine and placebo recipients, consistent with only spike being contained in the vaccine.

TCRbeta CDR3 regions were sequenced with the immunoSEQ Assay. After extraction, genomic DNA underwent amplification by bias-controlled multiplex PCR, followed by high-throughput sequencing. Processing in the source paper ran as follows. To quantify the absolute abundance of every unique TCRbeta CDR3 region, sequences were collapsed and filtered. T cell fraction was estimated by normalizing TCRbeta template counts to usable DNA, with usable DNA measured through amplification of reference genes found in all nucleated cells. Repertoire TCRs were annotated as SARS-CoV-2-specific when V gene, CDR3 amino acid sequence and J gene were exactly matched to a known reactive TCR set. The reference SARS-CoV-2 TCR set was obtained from MIRA and was filtered for enrichment in COVID-19-positive ImmuneCODE repertoires, whereby public or cross-reactive TCRs were removed. Drawing on the MIRA antigens, annotated TCRs were analysed further at the level of specific ORF or position within ORF. Depth was the summed frequency of annotated unique rearrangements, while breadth was defined as annotated unique rearrangements over total unique productive rearrangements. Two-sided Wilcoxon rank-sum tests were applied when comparing TCR breadth between groups. TCRdb took over this immuneACCESS table, retaining in-frame rearrangements with V and J assigned. Such tables are incomplete; in checked studies, under half of the missing clones stem from an unresolved V gene, and the remainder is unexplained. V and J calls and clone size are given by that table; D and trimming were obtained from the DNA. The sample records 440,000 or so clones, roughly 91% of which are singletons. Around 4.5% of the sample is held by the ten biggest clonotypes.

The meaning of the sample's treatment or condition label: around 19 received Ad26.COV2.S at low or high dose, single or two shots; five or six received placebo; per-sample allocation not given. Repertoires of vaccine and placebo recipients were sequenced from samples collected on day 63 after the first injection. Cohort 1b enrolled about two dozen adults aged 18-55 years at a single site in Boston, USA, between 29 July and 7 August 2020. Ad26.COV2.S was a replication-incompetent adenovirus type 26 vector expressing a prefusion-stabilized SARS-CoV-2 spike protein from the original Wuhan strain. The sample was peripheral blood, taken in a trial of Ad26.COV2.S vaccine versus placebo. This sequence uses TRBV6-1 and TRBJ1-1, with the D gene call left open. This sequence originates from a person aged 18-65 years who received the Ad26.COV2.S COVID-19 vaccine or a placebo. The CDR3 amino acid sequence is: CASSEETVRGTEAFF. The DNA sequence is given as TGTGCCAGCAGTGAAGAAACGGTCAGAGGGACTGAAGCTTTCTTT.